This record covers a single T cell receptor beta chain. The target antigen is unknown. This specimen belongs to a study of siplizumab effects on memory and regulatory T cells. The study's findings and limits: Confirmatory evidence of suppressive function in proliferating siplizumab-culture Tregs was not obtained.

About 1.1 x 10^5 TCR templates were measured in each sample. Assay used: immunoSEQ multiplex PCR; TCRdb lists only in-frame clones, some missing. The data contain approximately 97,000 clones, 80% to 95% of them singletons. The TCR comes from a human donor in good health. The sample was CD4+ T cells sorted from blood.

The CDR3 DNA reads as TGTGCCAGTCCCCCTCCCGGACTCGCCACCACTGGGGAGCTGTTTTTT. It is translated as CASPPPGLATTGELFF. J is TRBJ2-2 and V is TRBV19; tentative D call: TRBD2 (5 bases). CDR1 LNHDA and CDR2 SQIVND come from the germline V gene (reference sequence). This CDR3 spans 16 amino acids. V gave up 8 bases and J gave up 8 bases, with 24 bases separating them.